This entry describes one T cell receptor beta chain. In the original workflow: For nucleated cells, counts were estimated from reference gene primer amplification. Method: immunoSEQ multiplex PCR; TCRdb's copy keeps in-frame clones and lacks some. The DNA gave D and trimming, while V, J and clone size come from that table. Of about 150,000 clones in the sample, around 80% were seen once. The sample belongs to a study of blood T cell repertoires in COVID-19. Turning to the study itself: Acute-phase and convalescent COVID-19 samples originated in the United States, Italy and Spain. From T cells, B-cell-depleted T cells, or PBMCs came the material, which was cDNA or gDNA.

V gave up 5 bases and J gave up 4 bases; unmatched junction bases: 19. This CDR3 comprises 19 residues. From germline, CDR1 is SGHNT and CDR2 YENEEA. The receptor was isolated from a woman aged 45-65 years in a cohort sampled during active or convalescent COVID-19. The sequencing input was peripheral blood. This chain joins TRBV11-3 and TRBJ2-2, with 7 bases lining up with TRBD2. DNA of the CDR3: TGTGCCAGCAGCCCTACGGACGGGCAACCGGGGGGTAGCACCGGGGAGCTGTTTTTT. Its protein product is CASSPTDGQPGGSTGELFF.